These 3 T cell receptor beta chains were all obtained from the same sample, sequenced in a study of regulatory T cells in long-lasting Graves disease. The time point denotes: newly diagnosed GD, antithyroid drugs for less than 3 months. The authors made the TCR library using RNA they extracted from PBMCs. In building TCR beta libraries, iRepertoire HTBI primers were used together with Arm-PCR of CDR3 regions. One entry per CDR3 protein, called by TCRdb with MiXCR from the multiplex PCR reads. The table lists around 500,000 distinct CDR3 sequences, approximately 15% of them singletons. The same data also went into a second study, on T cells in Graves' hyperthyroidism and ophthalmopathy.

The sample here was peripheral blood mononuclear cells (PBMCs), taken at new diagnosis, from a patient treated with antithyroid drugs. Receptors originate from a man between 25 and 39 years old with Graves disease.

This clonotype was counted between two and nine times. V and J are TRBV3-1 and TRBJ2-7, with TRBD1 matching over 7 bases. CDR1 and CDR2 from the germline V gene are LGHDT and YNNKEL (reference sequence). Trimming cost V 3 bases and J 5 bases; bases outside gene matches: 4. This CDR3 has 13 amino acids. The CDR3 DNA is TGTGCCAGCAGCCAGAACAGGGGCCACGAGCAGTACTTC. Encoded protein: CASSQNRGHEQYF.

This rearrangement joins TRBV29-1 to TRBJ2-1; D gene ambiguous. Trimming shortened V by 0 bases and J by 0 bases, and 15 bases separated the two germline ends. There are 17 residues in the CDR3. The germline V gene encodes CDR1 SQVTM and CDR2 ANQGSEA. The CDR3 coding sequence is TGCAGCGTTGAAGATGGAGAAGACCGGAGCTCCTACAATGAGCAGTTCTTC. The encoded protein is CSVEDGEDRSSYNEQFF.

This chain uses TRBV9 with TRBJ1-2; D call uncertain. The CDR3 length is 12 residues. Germline CDR1 is SGDLS and CDR2 is YYNGEE. V was clipped by 3 bases and J by 4 bases, with 7 bases between them. In DNA form, the CDR3 reads TGTGCCAGCAGCGACATTCTCTATGGCTACACCTTC. Translation gives CASSDILYGYTF.